One and the same sample provided the 20 T cell receptor beta chains below, sequenced in a study of T cell repertoires in cytomegalovirus infection. TCRdb re-derived calls from the reads in MiXCR, one entry per CDR3 protein. The table lists 90,000 to 130,000 distinct CDR3 sequences, roughly a tenth of them singletons, with roughly 31% in the top ten. Antigens of these TCRs are unknown. Sequenced: PBMCs, sequenced either directly or after in vitro stimulation (not recorded which). The receptors derive from a human donor in good health (CMV status not recorded). Some clones in this sample may be carry-over from other donors' samples.

This clonotype was seen ten or more times. The chain joins TRBV12-3 or TRBV12-4 to TRBJ1-3; D unresolved. The length of the CDR3 is 15 residues. Deletions cut 1 base from V and 0 bases from J, with 7 bases between. This CDR3 reads CASSLERYSGNTIYF. The CDR3 DNA follows: TGTGCCAGCAGTTTAGAACGTTACTCTGGAAACACCATATATTTT.

In this sample, this clonotype turned up many times. V gene TRBV7-8 combines with J gene TRBJ2-1; perhaps TRBD2 as D (6 bases). Germline loops: CDR1 SGHVS, CDR2 FQNEAQ. CDR3 length equals 14 residues. Trimming removed 1 base at V and 6 bases at J, with 10 bases between. The DNA of the CDR3 is TGTGCCAGCAGCTTAGTTAGCGGATCCAATGAGCAGTTCTTC. As protein: CASSLVSGSNEQFF.

In its sample, this clonotype was seen many times. The chain employs TRBV6-1 and TRBJ2-7, with D uncertain. Trimming took off 5 bases at V and 0 bases at J, with 11 bases between the two ends. Germline V lookup: CDR1 MNHNS, CDR2 SASEGT. This CDR3 region has 14 residues. CDR3 region: CASSRTPVSYEQYV. CDR3 DNA: TGTGCCAGCAGTAGAACACCGGTCTCCTACGAGCAGTACGTC.

This clonotype was counted at least ten times. V and J are TRBV12-3 or TRBV12-4 and TRBJ1-2; 8 nucleotides line up with TRBD1. This CDR3 comprises 15 residues. The V segment lost 5 bases and the J segment 0 bases; nucleotides outside the gene matches: 5. CDR3 nucleotides: TGTGCCAGCAGTCCCGGACAGGGATCTAACTATGGCTACACCTTC. It encodes CASSPGQGSNYGYTF.

Only a few counts were recorded for this clonotype. CDR3 amino acids: CASGLANREPAFF. DNA for the CDR3: TGTGCTAGTGGTTTGGCCAACAGGGAGCCGGCTTTCTTT. The gene calls are TRBV12-5 and TRBJ1-1, with D possibly TRBD1 on 6 matching bases. Trimming took 1 base from V and 11 from J, leaving 14 bases between them. The CDR3 is 13 residues long. CDR1 is LGHNT, CDR2 FRNRAP, per germline.

This clonotype was observed many times. This chain connects TRBV9 to TRBJ1-2; TRBD1 is a possible D gene (6 bases). The CDR3 has 15 residues. Germline assignment: CDR1 SGDLS and CDR2 YYNGEE. Trimming shortened V by 2 bases and J by 4 bases, and 15 bases separated the two germline ends. Here the CDR3 DNA reads TGTGCCAGCAGCGTCATCGCGGGGGGCGCCTATGGCTACACCTTC. Translated, it gives CASSVIAGGAYGYTF.

This clonotype was observed many times. V and J are TRBV2 and TRBJ1-4, with 7 bases matching TRBD1. The germline CDR1 and CDR2 sequences are SNHLY and FYNNEI. The CDR3 covers 16 residues. V lost 6 bases and J lost 2; bases outside the gene matches: 9. Here the CDR3 reads CASSVFRGLTNEKLFF. The CDR3 DNA sequence: TGTGCCAGCAGCGTGTTTAGGGGGCTGACTAATGAAAAACTGTTTTTT.

This clonotype was observed many times. The CDR3 DNA reads as TGCAGCGTTGACGGCGGGAGAAGCCAAGAGACCCAGTACTTC. This sequence encodes CSVDGGRSQETQYF. The J gene is TRBJ2-5, the V gene TRBV29-1, with 7 nucleotides matching TRBD2. CDR3 length: 14 amino acids. The V and J ends lost 3 bases and 1 base, in that order; junction bases with no gene match: 5. Germline V gene lookup returns CDR1 SQVTM and CDR2 ANQGSEA.

This clonotype was counted many times. The J gene is TRBJ1-2, the V gene TRBV15, with 11 bases matching TRBD1. V shed 1 base and J 6 bases; nucleotides not matched to a gene: 4. The CDR3 has 15 amino acids. Germline V CDR1 and CDR2: LNHNV, YYDKDF (reference sequence). In DNA form, the CDR3 reads TGTGCCACCAGCAGAGCAAGGACAGGGGGCAATGGCTACACCTTC. Its protein is CATSRARTGGNGYTF.

This clonotype came up many times. The chain links TRBV7-2 to TRBJ2-3; D is uncertain. Germline lookup yields CDR1 SGHTA and CDR2 FQGNSA. The CDR3 is made up of 15 amino acids. Trimming took 7 bases from V and 0 from J, leaving 14 bases between them. CDR3 nucleotide sequence: TGTGCCAGCACCCCTCCCGGTTCTAGCACAGATACGCAGTATTTT. This gives the protein CASTPPGSSTDTQYF.

This chain joins TRBV6-2 or TRBV6-3 and TRBJ2-3; D is undetermined. V was cut by 2 bases and J by 0 bases, with 12 bases left in between. Germline V CDR1 and CDR2: MNHEY, SVGEGT. This CDR3 spans 16 amino acids. The DNA of the CDR3 is TGTGCCAGCAGTTACGGGTTCGCGGAAAGCACAGATACGCAGTATTTT. Translation gives CASSYGFAESTDTQYF.

This clonotype was observed many times. The V and J genes are TRBV11-1 and TRBJ1-1; D remains ambiguous. V was clipped by 1 base and J by 8 bases, with 11 bases between them. CDR3 length: 13 residues. Germline V lookup: CDR1 SGHAT, CDR2 FQDESV (reference sequence). The CDR3 coding sequence is TGTGCCAGCAGCTTAGGTTCCATCACCGAAGCTTTCTTT. Its translation: CASSLGSITEAFF.

The chain carries TRBV5-4 and TRBJ1-6, with D possibly matching TRBD1 (6 bases). CDR3 size: 15 residues. Germline-derived CDR1 and CDR2 are SGHNT and YYREEE (reference sequence). Trimming left V 4 bases short and J 6 bases short, with 14 bases between. The CDR3 sequence is CASSRGGAPNSPLHF. The DNA for the CDR3 is TGTGCCAGCAGCCGAGGGGGGGCTCCTAATTCACCCCTCCACTTT.

This clonotype has only a few counts. The V and J genes are TRBV3-1 and TRBJ2-1, with TRBD2 matching 8 bases. CDR1 and CDR2 from the germline V gene are LGHDT and YNNKEL (reference sequence). The CDR3 is made up of 16 amino acids. J was trimmed by 2 bases and V by 3 bases; bases with no gene match: 6. CDR3 nucleotide sequence: TGTGCCAGCAGCCATGCGGCGGGAGGTCCCTACAATGAGCAGTTCTTC. As protein: CASSHAAGGPYNEQFF.

This clonotype was seen many times. The chain couples TRBV7-2 to TRBJ2-7; no definite D call. V was cut by 1 base and J by 6 bases, with 19 bases left in between. The CDR3 extends over 16 amino acids. Germline lookup yields CDR1 SGHTA and CDR2 FQGNSA. The CDR3 region has the DNA TGTGCCAGCAGCTTAGGCGGCGGTTCCACCCCCCTCGAGCAGTACTTC. This translates into CASSLGGGSTPLEQYF.

This clonotype was picked up many times. For the CDR3, the DNA is TGTGCCAGCAGCCAGCGGACTAACGGAGATACGCAGTATTTT. It yields the protein CASSQRTNGDTQYF. This rearrangement joins TRBV7-2 to TRBJ2-3; tentatively, D is TRBD2 (6 bases). CDR3 size: 14 residues. The germline gives CDR1 SGHTA, CDR2 FQGNSA. V lost 5 bases to trimming and J lost 5 bases, with 14 bases between them.

This clonotype was seen a few times. This rearrangement joins TRBV6-1 to TRBJ1-4; 7 bases match TRBD1. The CDR3 totals 13 residues. The V and J ends lost 7 bases and 4 bases, in that order; junction bases with no gene match: 3. Germline lookup yields CDR1 MNHNS and CDR2 SASEGT. CDR3 region: CASKGQFNEKLFF. The CDR3 DNA sequence: TGTGCCAGCAAGGGACAGTTTAATGAAAAACTGTTTTTT.

The chain links TRBV12-3 or TRBV12-4 to TRBJ2-3; 7 positions match TRBD2. The CDR3 has 16 amino acids. With 6 bases clipped from V and 0 bases from J, the junction kept 9 bases outside the gene matches. The CDR3, as DNA: TGTGCCAGCAGGCGAACTAGCGTTACTAGCACAGATACGCAGTATTTT. This sequence encodes CASRRTSVTSTDTQYF.

This clonotype was picked up a small number of times. The chain combines TRBV29-1 with TRBJ1-2; TRBD1 agrees at 7 bases. The length of the CDR3 is 14 residues. Germline CDR1 SQVTM, CDR2 ANQGSEA. J gave up 7 bases and V 6 bases, and 14 bases lay outside the gene matches. In nucleotides, the CDR3 is TGCAGCGTGCGGACAGGTTTGGGGGCGTCTGGCTACACCTTC. Its protein product is CSVRTGLGASGYTF.

This clonotype occurred a few times. V and J are TRBV12-3 or TRBV12-4 and TRBJ2-6, with 7 nucleotides matching TRBD2. The CDR3 runs to 15 residues. The junction had 1 base not matched to a gene; V was cut back by 3 bases and J by 2 bases. Here the CDR3 reads CASSFGGTGANVLTF. The CDR3 bases are TGTGCCAGCAGTTTCGGGGGGACTGGGGCCAACGTCCTGACTTTC.